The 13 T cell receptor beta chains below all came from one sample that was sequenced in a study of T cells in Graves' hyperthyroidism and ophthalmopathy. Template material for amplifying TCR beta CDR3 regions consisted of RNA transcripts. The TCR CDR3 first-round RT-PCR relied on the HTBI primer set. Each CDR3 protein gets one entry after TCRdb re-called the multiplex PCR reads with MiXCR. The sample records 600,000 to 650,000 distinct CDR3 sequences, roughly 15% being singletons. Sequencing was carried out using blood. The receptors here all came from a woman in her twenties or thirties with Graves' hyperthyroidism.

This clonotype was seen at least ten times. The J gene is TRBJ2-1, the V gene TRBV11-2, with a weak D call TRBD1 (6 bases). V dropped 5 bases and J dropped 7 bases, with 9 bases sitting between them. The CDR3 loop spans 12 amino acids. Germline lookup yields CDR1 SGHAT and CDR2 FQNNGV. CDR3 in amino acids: CASSITGNEQFF. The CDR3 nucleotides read TGTGCCAGCAGCATCACAGGGAATGAGCAGTTCTTC.

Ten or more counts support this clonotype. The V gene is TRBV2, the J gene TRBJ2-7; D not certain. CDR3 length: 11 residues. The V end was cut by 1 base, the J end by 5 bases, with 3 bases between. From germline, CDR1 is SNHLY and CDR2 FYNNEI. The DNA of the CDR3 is TGTGCCAGCAGTGAAGTCCACGAGCAGTACTTC. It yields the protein CASSEVHEQYF.

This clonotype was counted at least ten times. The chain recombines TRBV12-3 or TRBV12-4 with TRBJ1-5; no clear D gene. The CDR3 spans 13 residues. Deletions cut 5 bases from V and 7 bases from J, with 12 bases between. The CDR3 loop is CASSVNDQQPQHF. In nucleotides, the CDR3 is TGTGCCAGCAGTGTAAACGATCAACAGCCCCAGCATTTT.

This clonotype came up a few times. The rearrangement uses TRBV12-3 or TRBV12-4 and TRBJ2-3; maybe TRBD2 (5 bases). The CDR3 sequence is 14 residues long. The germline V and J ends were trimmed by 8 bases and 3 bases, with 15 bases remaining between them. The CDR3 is CASRGRTATDTQYF. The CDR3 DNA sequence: TGTGCCAGCCGGGGAAGGACCGCGACAGATACGCAGTATTTT.

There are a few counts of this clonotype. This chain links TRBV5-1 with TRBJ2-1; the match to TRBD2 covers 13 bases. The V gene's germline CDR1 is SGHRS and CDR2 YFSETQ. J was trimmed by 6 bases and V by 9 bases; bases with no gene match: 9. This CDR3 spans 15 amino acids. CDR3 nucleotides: TGCGCCACACACGAGGGGACTAGCGGGACCAATGAGCAGTTCTTC. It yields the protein CATHEGTSGTNEQFF.

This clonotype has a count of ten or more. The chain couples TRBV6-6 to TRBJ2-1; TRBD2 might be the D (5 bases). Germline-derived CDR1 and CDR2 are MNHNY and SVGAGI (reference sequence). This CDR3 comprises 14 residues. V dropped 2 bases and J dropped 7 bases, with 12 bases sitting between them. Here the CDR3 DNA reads TGTGCCAGCAGTTACAGGGAGAGGTTGAATGAGCAGTTCTTC. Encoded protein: CASSYRERLNEQFF.

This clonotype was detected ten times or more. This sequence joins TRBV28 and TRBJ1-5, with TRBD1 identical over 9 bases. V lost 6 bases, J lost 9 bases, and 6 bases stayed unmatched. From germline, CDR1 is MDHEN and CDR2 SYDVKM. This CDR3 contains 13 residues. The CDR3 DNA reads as TGTGCCAGCAGCCGGGACAGGGTGCTGCCCCAGCATTTT. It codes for CASSRDRVLPQHF.

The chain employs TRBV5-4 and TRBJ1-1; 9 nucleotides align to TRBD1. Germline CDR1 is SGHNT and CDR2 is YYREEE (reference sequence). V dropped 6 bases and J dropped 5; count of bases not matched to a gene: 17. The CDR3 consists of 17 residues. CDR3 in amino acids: CASTRTGTGSALTEAFF. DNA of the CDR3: TGTGCCAGCACCCGAACCGGGACAGGGAGTGCGTTAACTGAAGCTTTCTTT.

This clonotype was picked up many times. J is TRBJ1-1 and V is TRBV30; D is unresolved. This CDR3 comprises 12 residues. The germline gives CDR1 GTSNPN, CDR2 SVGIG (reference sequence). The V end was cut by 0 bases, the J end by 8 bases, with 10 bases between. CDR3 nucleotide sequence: TGTGCCTGGAGTGTAACGGGGAAGGAAGCTTTCTTT. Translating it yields CAWSVTGKEAFF.

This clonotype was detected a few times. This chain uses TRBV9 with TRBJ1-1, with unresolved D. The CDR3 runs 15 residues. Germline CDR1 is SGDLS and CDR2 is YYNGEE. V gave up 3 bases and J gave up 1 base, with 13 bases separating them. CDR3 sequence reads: CASSASAVPNTEAFF. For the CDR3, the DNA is TGTGCCAGCAGCGCGTCGGCAGTCCCGAACACTGAAGCTTTCTTT.

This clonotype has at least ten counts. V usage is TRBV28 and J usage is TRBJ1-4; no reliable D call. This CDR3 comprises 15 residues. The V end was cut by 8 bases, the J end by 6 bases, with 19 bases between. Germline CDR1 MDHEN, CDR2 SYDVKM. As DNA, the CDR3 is TGTGCCAGCGATGGTCGGTGGCCAAGGGATGAAAAACTGTTTTTT. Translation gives CASDGRWPRDEKLFF.

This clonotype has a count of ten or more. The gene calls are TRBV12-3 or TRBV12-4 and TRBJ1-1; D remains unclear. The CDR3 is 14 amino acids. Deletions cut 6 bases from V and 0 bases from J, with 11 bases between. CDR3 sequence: CASRVGRMNTEAFF. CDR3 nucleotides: TGTGCCAGCAGAGTCGGGCGCATGAACACTGAAGCTTTCTTT.

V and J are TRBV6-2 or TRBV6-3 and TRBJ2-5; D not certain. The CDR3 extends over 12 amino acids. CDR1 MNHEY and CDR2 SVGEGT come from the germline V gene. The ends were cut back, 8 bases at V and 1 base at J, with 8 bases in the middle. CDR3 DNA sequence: TGTGCCAGCGGGCGGACCCAAGAGACCCAGTACTTC. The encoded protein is CASGRTQETQYF.